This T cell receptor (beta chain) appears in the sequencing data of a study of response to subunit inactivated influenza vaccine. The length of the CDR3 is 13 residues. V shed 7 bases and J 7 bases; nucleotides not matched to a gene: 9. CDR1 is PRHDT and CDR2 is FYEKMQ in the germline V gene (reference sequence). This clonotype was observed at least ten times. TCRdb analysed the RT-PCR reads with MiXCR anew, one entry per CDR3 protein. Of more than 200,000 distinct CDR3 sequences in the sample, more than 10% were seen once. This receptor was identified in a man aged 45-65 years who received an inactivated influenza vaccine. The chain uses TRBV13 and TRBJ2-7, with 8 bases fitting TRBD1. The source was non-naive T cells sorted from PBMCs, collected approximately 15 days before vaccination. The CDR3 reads CASNQDRAGEQYF. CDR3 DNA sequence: TGTGCCAGCAACCAGGACAGGGCGGGAGAGCAGTACTTC.